Below, one T cell receptor (beta chain) is given with its context. The sample belongs to a study of T cells in Graves' hyperthyroidism and ophthalmopathy. TCR beta CDR3 region amplification was performed from RNA transcripts. Using the HTBI primer set, a first-round RT-PCR was run on the TCR CDR3. TCRdb analysed the multiplex PCR reads with MiXCR anew, one entry per CDR3 protein. In the table there are 450,000 to 500,000 distinct CDR3 sequences, 22% of which are singletons. Trimming removed 5 bases from V and 4 bases from J, with 12 bases in between. Germline V gives CDR1 DFQATT, CDR2 SNEGSKA (reference sequence). This CDR3 spans 12 amino acids.

Sequenced input: blood. This clonotype was obtained from a woman aged 70-85 years with Graves' ophthalmopathy. The chain is built from TRBV20-1 and TRBJ2-7; D perhaps matches TRBD1 (6 bases). CDR3 coding DNA: TGCAGTGCTCTAAAACAGGGTTACGAGCAGTACTTC. Residues: CSALKQGYEQYF.